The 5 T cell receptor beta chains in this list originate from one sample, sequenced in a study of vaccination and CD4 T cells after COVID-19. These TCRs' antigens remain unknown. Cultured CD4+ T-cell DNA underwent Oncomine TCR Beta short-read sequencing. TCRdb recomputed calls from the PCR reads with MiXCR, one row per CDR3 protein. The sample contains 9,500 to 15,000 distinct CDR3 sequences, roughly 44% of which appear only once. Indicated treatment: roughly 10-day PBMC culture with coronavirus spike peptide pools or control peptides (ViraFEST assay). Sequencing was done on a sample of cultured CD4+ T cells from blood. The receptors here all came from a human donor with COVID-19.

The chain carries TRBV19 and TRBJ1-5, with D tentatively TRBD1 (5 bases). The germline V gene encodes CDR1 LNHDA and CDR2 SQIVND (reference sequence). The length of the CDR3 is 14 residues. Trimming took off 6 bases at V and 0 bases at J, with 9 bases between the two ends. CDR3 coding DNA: TGTGCCAGTAGGGGACTTTATAGCAATCAGCCCCAGCATTTT. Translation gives CASRGLYSNQPQHF.

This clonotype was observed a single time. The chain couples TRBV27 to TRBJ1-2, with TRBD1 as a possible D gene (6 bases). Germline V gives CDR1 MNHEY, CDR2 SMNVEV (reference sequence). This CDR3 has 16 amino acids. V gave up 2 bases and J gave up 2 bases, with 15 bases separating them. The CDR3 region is CASSLVRGAGNYGYTF. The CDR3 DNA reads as TGTGCCAGCAGTTTAGTGCGGGGGGCGGGAAACTATGGCTACACCTTC.

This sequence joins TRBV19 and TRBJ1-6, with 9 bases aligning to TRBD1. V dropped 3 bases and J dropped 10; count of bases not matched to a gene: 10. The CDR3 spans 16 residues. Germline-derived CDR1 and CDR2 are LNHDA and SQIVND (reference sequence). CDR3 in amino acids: CASSIGTGIRWSPLHF. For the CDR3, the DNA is TGTGCCAGTAGTATCGGGACAGGGATAAGGTGGTCACCCCTCCACTTT.

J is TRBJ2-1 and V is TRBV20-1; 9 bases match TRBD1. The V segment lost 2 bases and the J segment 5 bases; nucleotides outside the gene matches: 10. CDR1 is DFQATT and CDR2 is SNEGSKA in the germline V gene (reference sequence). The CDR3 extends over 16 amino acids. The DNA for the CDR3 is TGCAGTGCTAGATCCCCGGGACAGGGCAATAACAATGAGCAGTTCTTC. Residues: CSARSPGQGNNNEQFF.

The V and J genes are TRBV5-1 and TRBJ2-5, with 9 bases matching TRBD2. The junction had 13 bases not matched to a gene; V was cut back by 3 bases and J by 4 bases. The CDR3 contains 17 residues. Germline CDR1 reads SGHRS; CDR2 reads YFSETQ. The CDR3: CASSWSTPASGAETQYF. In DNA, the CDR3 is TGCGCCAGCAGCTGGAGCACCCCGGCTAGCGGGGCAGAGACCCAGTACTTC.